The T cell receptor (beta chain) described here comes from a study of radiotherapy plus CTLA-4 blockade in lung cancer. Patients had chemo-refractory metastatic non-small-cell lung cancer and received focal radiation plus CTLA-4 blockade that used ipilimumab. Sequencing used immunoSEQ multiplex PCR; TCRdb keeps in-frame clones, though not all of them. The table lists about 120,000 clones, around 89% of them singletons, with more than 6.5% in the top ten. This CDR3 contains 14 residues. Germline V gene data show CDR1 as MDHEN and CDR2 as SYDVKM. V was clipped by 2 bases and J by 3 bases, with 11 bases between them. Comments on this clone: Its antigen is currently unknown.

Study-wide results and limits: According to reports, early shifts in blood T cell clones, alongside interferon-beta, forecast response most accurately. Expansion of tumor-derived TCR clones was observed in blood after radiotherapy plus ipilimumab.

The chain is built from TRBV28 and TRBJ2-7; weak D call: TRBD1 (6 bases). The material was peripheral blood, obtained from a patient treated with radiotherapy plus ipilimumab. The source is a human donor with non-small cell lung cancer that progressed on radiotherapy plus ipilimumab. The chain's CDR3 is CASSLKDSVYEQYF. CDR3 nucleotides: TGTGCCAGCAGTTTAAAGGACAGCGTCTACGAGCAGTACTTC.